This passage covers 9 T cell receptor beta chains from one sample sequenced in a study of Ad26.COV2.S vaccination and SARS-CoV-2 variants. The table came from immunoSEQ multiplex PCR; TCRdb's copy has only in-frame clones and leaves some out. The sample gives 400,000 to 500,000 clones, roughly 90% of which show up once; roughly 4% is in the top ten. Treatment denoted: 19 received Ad26.COV2.S at low or high dose, single or two shots; five or six received placebo; per-sample allocation not given. Samples analyzed were those drawn on day 63 after the first vaccine or placebo injection. The sequenced sample was peripheral blood, obtained in a trial of Ad26.COV2.S vaccine versus placebo. The receptors were sampled from a person between 18 and 65 years old who received the Ad26.COV2.S COVID-19 vaccine or a placebo.

The V and J genes are TRBV27 and TRBJ1-5; 7 positions agree with TRBD1. Germline V gene lookup returns CDR1 MNHEY and CDR2 SMNVEV (reference sequence). The ends lost 3 bases at V and 4 bases at J; junction bases unmatched: 3. The CDR3 contains 14 residues. CDR3 in amino acids: CASSFLQGNQPQHF. Here the CDR3 DNA reads TGTGCCAGCAGTTTTTTACAGGGGAATCAGCCCCAGCATTTT.

This chain links TRBV24-1 with TRBJ2-7, with D tentatively TRBD1 (6 bases). Germline-derived CDR1 and CDR2 are KGHDR and SFDVKD. The V end lost 9 bases, the J end lost 0 bases, and 14 bases lay between the germline ends. The CDR3 runs to 14 residues. CDR3 sequence (DNA): TGTGCCACCTCTCAGGGGCCCAACTCCTACGAGCAGTACTTC. Encoded protein: CATSQGPNSYEQYF.

The genes are TRBV2 and TRBJ2-7, with D uncertain. The CDR3 consists of 15 residues. Germline V gives CDR1 SNHLY, CDR2 FYNNEI. Trimming pared 3 bases from V and 0 bases from J, leaving 12 bases between. CDR3 nucleotides: TGTGCCAGCAGTGATCTCGATTCGAGCTCCTACGAGCAGTACTTC. It is translated as CASSDLDSSSYEQYF.

The rearrangement links TRBV9 to TRBJ2-3; 8 nucleotides align to TRBD1. The germline V gene encodes CDR1 SGDLS and CDR2 YYNGEE. This CDR3 spans 16 amino acids. V trimming: 4 bases; J trimming: 6 bases; junction bases outside the gene matches: 13. The DNA for the CDR3 is TGTGCCAGCAGCACCAACCCAGGGGGCGCCGGGGATACGCAGTATTTT. Amino acid sequence: CASSTNPGGAGDTQYF.

The DNA for the CDR3 is TGTGCCAGCCTTAAACCGGCGGCTGGAGGATACACAGATACGCAGTATTTT. Translated: CASLKPAAGGYTDTQYF. V and J are TRBV28 and TRBJ2-3; maybe TRBD2 (5 bases). The CDR3 extends over 17 amino acids. V was clipped by 8 bases and J by 2 bases, with 23 bases between them. Per germline, CDR1 MDHEN and CDR2 SYDVKM.

The chain couples TRBV2 to TRBJ1-2; maybe TRBD1 (5 bases). Germline lookup yields CDR1 SNHLY and CDR2 FYNNEI. This CDR3 comprises 13 residues. V lost 7 bases and J 3 bases, leaving 12 bases between the germline ends. The CDR3 protein is CASIVQGDYGYTF. CDR3 bases: TGTGCCAGCATCGTTCAGGGAGACTATGGCTACACCTTC. Full variable domain (outside the CDR3, taken from reference TRBV2 and TRBJ1-2): EPEVTQTPSHQVTQMGQEVILRCVPISNHLYFYWYRQILGQKVEFLVSFYNNEISEKSEIFDDQFSVERPDGSNFTLKIRSTKLEDSAMYFCASIVQGDYGYTFGSGTRLTVV.

The J gene is TRBJ2-5, the V gene TRBV28, with 10 bases lining up with TRBD2. The CDR3 covers 19 residues. With V trimmed by 2 bases and J by 6 bases, 18 bases remained unmatched. The germline CDR1 and CDR2 sequences are MDHEN and SYDVKM. In DNA, the CDR3 is TGTGCCAGCAGTTTACCCTCCCCGAGCAAGCGGGGGGGAAGAAAGACCCAGTACTTC. Translation: CASSLPSPSKRGGRKTQYF.

This chain connects TRBV6-6 to TRBJ2-7, with 9 positions matching TRBD2. The J segment lost 7 bases and the V segment lost 4 bases, leaving 8 bases of the junction unmatched. This CDR3 is built from 14 residues. The germline CDR1 and CDR2 sequences are MNHNY and SVGAGI (reference sequence). The CDR3 nucleotides are TGTGCCAGCAGTTTAGCGGGGGAAGGGGTTGAGCAGTACTTC. Encoded protein: CASSLAGEGVEQYF.

The chain has TRBV2 and TRBJ2-2, with 10 bases identical to TRBD2. This CDR3 has 15 residues. V dropped 7 bases and J dropped 6; count of bases not matched to a gene: 8. Per germline, CDR1 SNHLY and CDR2 FYNNEI. The CDR3 loop is CASIAGTSVAGELFF. Written as DNA, the CDR3 is TGTGCCAGCATCGCCGGGACTAGCGTTGCCGGGGAGCTGTTTTTT. Full variable domain (outside the CDR3, taken from reference TRBV2 and TRBJ2-2): EPEVTQTPSHQVTQMGQEVILRCVPISNHLYFYWYRQILGQKVEFLVSFYNNEISEKSEIFDDQFSVERPDGSNFTLKIRSTKLEDSAMYFCASIAGTSVAGELFFGEGSRLTVL.